One and the same sample provided the 8 T cell receptor beta chains below, sequenced in a study of blood T cell repertoires in COVID-19. Method: immunoSEQ multiplex PCR; TCRdb's copy keeps in-frame clones and lacks some. The table records over 80,000 clones, roughly 70% of them present only once. The material sequenced was peripheral blood. Receptor source: a man between 65 and 79 years old with COVID-19, enrolled during active disease.

This clone was picked up a small number of times. This chain uses TRBV19 with TRBJ1-3, with TRBD1 as a possible D gene (5 bases). The CDR3 has 15 amino acids. Trimming removed 2 bases from V and 0 bases from J, with 8 bases in between. Per germline, CDR1 LNHDA and CDR2 SQIVND (reference sequence). The CDR3 region has the DNA TGTGCCAGTAGTATACAGGGAAACTCTGGAAACACCATATATTTT. This encodes CASSIQGNSGNTIYF.

The J gene is TRBJ1-2, the V gene TRBV7-2; possible D gene TRBD1, 5 bases. Trimming took off 5 bases at V and 4 bases at J, with 11 bases between the two ends. The CDR3 sequence is 13 residues long. Germline-derived CDR1 and CDR2 are SGHTA and FQGNSA. CDR3 protein: CASSPEGSYGYTF. CDR3 nucleotide sequence: TGTGCCAGCAGCCCGGAGGGGTCCTATGGCTACACCTTC. The full variable domain, with the rest looked up from reference TRBV7-2 and TRBJ1-2, is GAGVSQSPSNKVTEKGKDVELRCDPISGHTALYWYRQSLGQGLEFLIYFQGNSAPDKSGLPSDRFSAERTGGSVSTLTIQRTQQEDSAVYLCASSPEGSYGYTFGSGTRLTVV.

The chain recombines TRBV4-1 with TRBJ2-2, with D tentatively TRBD2 (5 bases). Trimming left V 2 bases short and J 2 bases short, with 18 bases between. CDR1 and CDR2 (germline): MGHRA, YSYEKL. The CDR3 consists of 18 residues. As DNA, the CDR3 is TGCGCCAGCAGCCAACCCGCCGGGGAGCATTCCAACACCGGGGAGCTGTTTTTT. This translates into CASSQPAGEHSNTGELFF.

The V and J genes are TRBV25-1 and TRBJ2-7; 8 nucleotides line up with TRBD2. CDR1 and CDR2 from the germline V gene are MGHDK and SYGVNS. The CDR3 covers 13 residues. J lost 5 bases, V lost 6 bases, and 6 bases had no gene match. CDR3 in amino acids: CASRKAGENEQYF. In DNA, the CDR3 is TGTGCCAGCAGAAAAGCGGGAGAAAACGAGCAGTACTTC.

This clone showed up many times. This chain joins TRBV2 and TRBJ1-5; tentatively, D is TRBD1 (5 bases). Germline CDR1 reads SNHLY; CDR2 reads FYNNEI. Trimming stripped 4 bases from V and 1 base from J, with 8 bases between. The CDR3 contains 14 residues. CDR3 sequence (DNA): TGTGCCAGCAGTGGGACAAACAGCAATCAGCCCCAGCATTTT. Encoded protein: CASSGTNSNQPQHF.

The chain joins TRBV5-4 to TRBJ2-1; 9 bases map to TRBD1. Germline V gene lookup returns CDR1 SGHNT and CDR2 YYREEE (reference sequence). The J segment lost 7 bases and the V segment lost 4 bases, leaving 3 bases of the junction unmatched. The CDR3 spans 13 residues. CDR3 nucleotides: TGTGCCAGCAGCCCGGGACAGGGAAATGAGCAGTTCTTC. Translation gives CASSPGQGNEQFF.

V gene TRBV4-1 combines with J gene TRBJ2-7; TRBD1 agrees at 9 bases. V lost 2 bases to trimming and J lost 5 bases; unmatched junction nucleotides: 10. Germline lookup yields CDR1 MGHRA and CDR2 YSYEKL. The CDR3 is 16 residues long. As DNA, the CDR3 is TGCGCCAGCAGCCAACTAGCCGGGACAGGGAACAACGAGCAGTACTTC. Translation: CASSQLAGTGNNEQYF.

This chain connects TRBV2 to TRBJ1-2; 7 bases match TRBD1. With V trimmed by 6 bases and J by 4 bases, 8 bases remained unmatched. Germline CDR1 reads SNHLY; CDR2 reads FYNNEI. The CDR3 has 14 residues. Here the CDR3 DNA reads TGTGCCAGCAGAAGACAGGGATTGGCCTATGGCTACACCTTC. This codes for CASRRQGLAYGYTF.